This entry lists 31 T cell receptor beta chains sequenced from one sample in a study of CD8 T cells in ankylosing spondylitis. General study points: It appeared that ankylosing spondylitis blood was characterized by a TCR beta motif of about 8 highly homologous variants.

No antigens are known for them. TCRdb independently ran MiXCR on the 5' RACE reads; one entry per CDR3 protein. The sample lists about 390,000 distinct CDR3 sequences, under 25% occurring once. Sequencing input: blood, either unsorted or a sorted T cell fraction (not recorded which). Source of these receptors: a male donor with ankylosing spondylitis.

The chain links TRBV20-1 to TRBJ2-7, with TRBD2 matching 13 bases. The germline V gene has CDR1 DFQATT and CDR2 SNEGSKA (reference sequence). With 6 bases clipped from V and 5 bases from J, the junction kept 4 bases outside the gene matches. The CDR3 is 13 residues long. CDR3 region: CSATSGRADEQYF. CDR3 nucleotide sequence: TGCAGTGCCACTAGCGGGAGGGCCGACGAGCAGTACTTC.

The CDR3 nucleotides are TGTGCCAGCAGCCACCCCGGAGGCCAGATCTATGGCTACACCTTC. Protein sequence: CASSHPGGQIYGYTF. V and J are TRBV14 and TRBJ1-2; unclear D gene. The CDR3 has 15 residues. Germline lookup yields CDR1 SGHDN and CDR2 FVKESK. V lost 3 bases and J lost 4, with 15 bases in between.

Only one count was recorded for this clonotype. The chain has TRBV6-5 and TRBJ1-4; 9 bases are a match to TRBD1. The CDR3 length is 16 residues. Losses at the gene ends were 2 bases for V and 4 bases for J; bases not matched to a gene: 5. Germline CDR1 is MNHEY and CDR2 is SVGAGI. The CDR3 spells CASSYRPGQGNEKLFF. The CDR3 nucleotides are TGTGCCAGCAGTTACCGTCCGGGACAGGGTAATGAAAAACTGTTTTTT.

The V gene is TRBV7-3, the J gene TRBJ1-1; D possibly corresponds to TRBD1 (6 bases). The V and J ends lost 5 bases and 6 bases respectively, with 16 bases between them. The CDR3 has 14 residues. Germline CDR1 SGHTA, CDR2 FQGTGA. CDR3 region: CASSLNREPPEAFF. CDR3 bases: TGTGCCAGCAGCCTTAACAGGGAACCCCCTGAAGCTTTCTTT.

V is TRBV6-1 and J is TRBJ1-5; possibly TRBD1 for D (6 bases). Trimming left V 6 bases short and J 5 bases short, with 17 bases between. Germline V gives CDR1 MNHNS, CDR2 SASEGT. This CDR3 comprises 15 residues. The CDR3 nucleotides read TGTGCCAGCAGCTCTACAGGGAGTCCCCATCAGCCCCAGCATTTT. As protein: CASSSTGSPHQPQHF.

The gene calls are TRBV21-1 and TRBJ1-1; whether TRBD1, the table's D call, matches the DNA was not checked. TRBV21-1 is reported as a pseudogene. This CDR3 is built from 14 residues. In DNA, the CDR3 is TGTGCCAGGAGACAGGGAAGGGAGAACACTGAAGCTTTCTTT. Its protein product is CARRQGRENTEAFF.

This clonotype appeared a few times. CDR3 DNA sequence: TGTGCCAGCAGTGAAGCGGCTCTTTTCTACGAGCAGTACTTC. It specifies CASSEAALFYEQYF. V gene TRBV2 combines with J gene TRBJ2-7; D not resolved. This CDR3 contains 14 residues. Trimming stripped 0 bases from V and 3 bases from J, with 9 bases between. Germline-derived CDR1 and CDR2 are SNHLY and FYNNEI.

In DNA, the CDR3 is TGCGCCAGCAGCCGTGGGGTCACCTACGAGCAGTACTTC. This gives the protein CASSRGVTYEQYF. The genes are TRBV4-3 and TRBJ2-7, with D uncertain. CDR1 and CDR2 (germline): LGHNA, YSLEER. The V gene lost 4 bases and the J gene lost 2 bases, with 9 bases spanning the gap. The CDR3 extends over 13 amino acids.

The chain couples TRBV5-6 to TRBJ2-6, with TRBD1 identical over 7 bases. The germline CDR1 and CDR2 sequences are SGHDT and YYEEEE. This CDR3 has 16 amino acids. V lost 3 bases, J lost 0 bases, and 3 bases stayed unmatched. CDR3 loop: CASSSTGPSGANVLTF. The CDR3 DNA is TGTGCCAGCAGCTCGACAGGGCCCTCTGGGGCCAACGTCCTGACTTTC.

The chain employs TRBV7-7 and TRBJ2-7, with D perhaps matching TRBD2 (5 bases). The V gene's germline CDR1 is SSHAT and CDR2 FNYEAQ (reference sequence). The germline V and J ends were trimmed by 1 base and 6 bases, with 16 bases remaining between them. The CDR3 consists of 15 residues. DNA of the CDR3: TGTGCCAGCAGCTTAGAATCCGGGGTTTTGTCCGAGCAGTACTTC. Amino acids: CASSLESGVLSEQYF.

The chain employs TRBV7-9 and TRBJ2-1, with D tentatively TRBD2 (6 bases). Germline CDR1 SEHNR, CDR2 FQNEAQ (reference sequence). The germline V and J ends were trimmed by 4 bases and 9 bases, with 13 bases remaining between them. The CDR3 sequence is 13 residues long. CDR3 sequence (DNA): TGTGCCAGCAGCTCTTGGGGGGACGGTGAGCAGTTCTTC. Amino acids: CASSSWGDGEQFF.

V usage is TRBV5-8 and J usage is TRBJ2-2; no firm D call. The CDR3 covers 15 residues. Germline assignment: CDR1 SGHTS and CDR2 YDEGEE. V lost 3 bases, J lost 2 bases, and 11 bases lay in between. CDR3 region: CASSSTSYNTGELFF. Here the CDR3 DNA reads TGTGCCAGCAGCTCTACTTCGTATAACACCGGGGAGCTGTTTTTT.

The chain has TRBV19 and TRBJ2-3; 9 nucleotides match TRBD2. Germline CDR1 and CDR2: LNHDA and SQIVND (reference sequence). There are 17 residues in the CDR3. V was clipped by 6 bases and J by 0 bases; unmatched bases: 10. The CDR3 reads CASSLLLAGTSTDTQYF. The CDR3 nucleotides are TGTGCCAGTAGCCTCCTGCTAGCGGGAACTAGCACAGATACGCAGTATTTT. The whole variable domain, remainder taken from reference TRBV19 and TRBJ2-3, is DGGITQSPKYLFRKEGQNVTLSCEQNLNHDAMYWYRQDPGQGLRLIYYSQIVNDFQKGDIAEGYSVSREKKESFPLTVTSAQKNPTAFYLCASSLLLAGTSTDTQYFGPGTRLTVL.

DNA of the CDR3: TGCAGTGCTCAACCGGGACAGGGCACAGATACGCAGTATTTT. Protein product: CSAQPGQGTDTQYF. This rearrangement joins TRBV20-1 to TRBJ2-3; 8 positions agree with TRBD1. Germline CDR1 is DFQATT and CDR2 is SNEGSKA (reference sequence). The CDR3 has 14 amino acids. V trimming: 5 bases; J trimming: 1 base; junction bases outside the gene matches: 5.

The chain is built from TRBV29-1 and TRBJ2-2; no clear D gene. This CDR3 comprises 15 residues. The germline CDR1 and CDR2 sequences are SQVTM and ANQGSEA. V lost 1 base and J 0 bases, leaving 9 bases between the germline ends. As DNA, the CDR3 is TGCAGCGTTGAAGGGTCAGCAGCGAACACCGGGGAGCTGTTTTTT. This gives the protein CSVEGSAANTGELFF.

The J gene is TRBJ2-7, the V gene TRBV30; D ambiguous. Per the germline V gene, CDR1 is GTSNPN and CDR2 is SVGIG (reference sequence). V was cut by 1 base and J by 4 bases, with 11 bases left in between. CDR3 length: 13 amino acids. Here the CDR3 DNA reads TGTGCCTGGAGTGAGGGCAGATCTTACGAGCAGTACTTC. It codes for CAWSEGRSYEQYF.

The rearrangement links TRBV6-1 to TRBJ1-5, with TRBD1 identical over 7 bases. Per the germline V gene, CDR1 is MNHNS and CDR2 is SASEGT. V shed 10 bases and J 3 bases; nucleotides not matched to a gene: 6. The CDR3 is 13 amino acids. The CDR3 nucleotides read TGTGCCACGGGAGACAGGGTCAATCAGCCCCAGCATTTT. Encoded protein: CATGDRVNQPQHF.

This clonotype has a handful of counts. The CDR3 bases are TGTGCCACCAGCAGAGACCCACAGAACACTGAAGCTTTCTTT. It specifies CATSRDPQNTEAFF. The chain joins TRBV15 to TRBJ1-1; D unresolved. Germline V lookup: CDR1 LNHNV, CDR2 YYDKDF (reference sequence). This CDR3 has 14 amino acids. V was trimmed by 0 bases and J by 1 base, leaving 6 bases between them.

The chain links TRBV7-2 to TRBJ2-7; 8 nucleotides align to TRBD2. V shed 0 bases and J 1 base; nucleotides not matched to a gene: 2. In germline, CDR1 is SGHTA, CDR2 FQGNSA. CDR3 size: 15 residues. CDR3 coding DNA: TGTGCCAGCAGCTTAGCGCGCGGGAGGTCCTACGAGCAGTACTTC. It specifies CASSLARGRSYEQYF.

The chain has TRBV6-1 and TRBJ2-7; 10 bases match TRBD1. Germline V gene sequence: CDR1 MNHNS, CDR2 SASEGT. Trimming cost V 6 bases and J 3 bases; bases outside gene matches: 8. The CDR3 has 15 amino acids. Here the CDR3 reads CASSLGQGRIYEQYF. CDR3 sequence (DNA): TGTGCCAGCAGCTTGGGACAGGGGAGGATCTACGAGCAGTACTTC.

This clonotype has a handful of counts. The chain combines TRBV4-3 with TRBJ2-1; D is perhaps TRBD1 (5 bases). The V end lost 1 base, the J end lost 13 bases, and 11 bases lay between the germline ends. This CDR3 spans 12 amino acids. CDR1 and CDR2 from the germline V gene are LGHNA and YSLEER. The CDR3 sequence is CASSQVVGPQFF. Here the CDR3 DNA reads TGCGCCAGCAGCCAAGTCGTGGGGCCCCAGTTCTTC.

The rearrangement links TRBV2 to TRBJ2-1; D not certain. The CDR3 totals 13 residues. Deletions cut 9 bases from V and 0 bases from J, with 9 bases between. The germline gives CDR1 SNHLY, CDR2 FYNNEI. CDR3 bases: TGTGCCAGTGAACTAAGCTCCTACAATGAGCAGTTCTTC. Protein product: CASELSSYNEQFF.

This clonotype turned up a few times. The chain has TRBV29-1 and TRBJ2-1; D perhaps matches TRBD1 (6 bases). V shed 4 bases and J shed 3 bases, with 13 bases lying between them. This CDR3 spans 14 amino acids. Germline V lookup: CDR1 SQVTM, CDR2 ANQGSEA. CDR3 region: CSVAGSGDYNEQFF. The CDR3 coding sequence is TGCAGCGTTGCGGGCTCAGGGGACTACAATGAGCAGTTCTTC.

This clonotype was seen more than once but under ten times. The chain is built from TRBV18 and TRBJ1-5; D gene uncertain. The CDR3 sequence is 14 residues long. Between the trimmed V and J ends, which lost 0 bases and 5 bases, there was a span of 8 bases. Germline V gene data show CDR1 as KGHSH and CDR2 as LQKENI. The CDR3 bases are TGTGCCAGCTCACCACCGCCTGGCCATCAGCCCCAGCATTTT. Encoded protein: CASSPPPGHQPQHF.

This chain connects TRBV29-1 to TRBJ2-1; D may be TRBD1 or TRBD2 (5 bases each). The CDR3 length is 15 residues. Trimming stripped 4 bases from V and 0 bases from J, with 13 bases between. The germline gives CDR1 SQVTM, CDR2 ANQGSEA. The CDR3 DNA reads as TGCAGCGTTGTCGGGGACCGGGACTCCTACAATGAGCAGTTCTTC. It yields the protein CSVVGDRDSYNEQFF.

This clonotype showed up just a few times. The rearrangement joins TRBV12-3 or TRBV12-4 to TRBJ2-3; 9 bases align to TRBD1. Trimming cost V 6 bases and J 1 base; bases outside gene matches: 8. The CDR3 extends over 16 amino acids. The CDR3 DNA follows: TGTGCCAGCAGCAAATGGCGGGACAGGGGCACAGATACGCAGTATTTT. As protein: CASSKWRDRGTDTQYF.

In its sample, this clonotype was seen a few times. This chain joins TRBV5-1 and TRBJ2-1, with 10 nucleotides matching TRBD1. CDR3 length equals 14 residues. Germline assignment: CDR1 SGHRS and CDR2 YFSETQ. With V trimmed by 0 bases and J by 9 bases, 3 bases remained unmatched. CDR3 protein: CASSLETGGFEQFF. In nucleotides, the CDR3 is TGCGCCAGCAGCTTGGAGACAGGGGGCTTTGAGCAGTTCTTC.

This sequence joins TRBV3-1 and TRBJ1-5; tentatively, D is TRBD1 (5 bases). Germline loops: CDR1 LGHDT, CDR2 YNNKEL (reference sequence). The V end was cut by 5 bases, the J end by 7 bases, with 12 bases between. The CDR3 runs to 13 residues. The CDR3 loop reads CASSGPGNQPQHF. The CDR3 coding sequence is TGTGCCAGCAGCGGGCCAGGGAACCAGCCCCAGCATTTT.

The chain has TRBV20-1 and TRBJ2-5, with 7 positions matching TRBD1. V shed 2 bases, J shed 2 bases, and the junction held 8 bases outside the gene matches. Germline V gene lookup returns CDR1 DFQATT and CDR2 SNEGSKA (reference sequence). The CDR3 is made up of 15 amino acids. The CDR3 sequence is CSARPGQVPQETQYF. The CDR3 DNA follows: TGCAGTGCTAGACCCGGACAGGTCCCTCAAGAGACCCAGTACTTC.

This clonotype was seen a few times. The rearrangement joins TRBV5-1 to TRBJ2-7, with D perhaps TRBD2 (5 bases). Trimming removed 0 bases from V and 6 bases from J, with 13 bases in between. The CDR3 is made up of 14 amino acids. CDR1 SGHRS and CDR2 YFSETQ come from the germline V gene. The CDR3 sequence is CASSLGPSLGEQYF. In DNA, the CDR3 is TGCGCCAGCAGCTTGGGCCCTAGCCTAGGCGAGCAGTACTTC.

CDR3 bases: TGTGCCAGCGCAGAACCTAGGGGGACCCAGTACTTC. Protein product: CASAEPRGTQYF. The V gene is TRBV27, the J gene TRBJ2-5, with TRBD1 as a possible D gene (5 bases). V shed 8 bases and J shed 7 bases, with 14 bases lying between them. The CDR3 covers 12 residues. From germline, CDR1 is MNHEY and CDR2 SMNVEV (reference sequence).